This TCR beta chain was captured in a study of cytomegalovirus exposure and HLA in healthy donors. Findings and caveats of the study: There were 150 to 200 TCR beta chains listed as cytomegalovirus-associated.

This clone was found a few times. Its antigen is currently unknown. The PCR contained 60 Vbeta and 13 Jbeta primers. Generated by immunoSEQ multiplex PCR, the TCRdb table keeps only in-frame clones and is missing some. The top ten hold more than 8% of the sample, which has 90,000 to 150,000 clones, roughly 65% seen once. CDR1 and CDR2 from the germline V gene are MNHNS and SASEGT. The CDR3 consists of 16 residues. V trimming: 4 bases; J trimming: 5 bases; junction bases outside the gene matches: 10. The source is a man aged 40-50 years in good health and CMV-seropositive. The chain carries TRBV6-1 and TRBJ2-3, with 9 bases aligning to TRBD2. Source material: PBMCs. CDR3 amino acids: CASSGPSGAARDTQYF. The CDR3 coding sequence is TGTGCCAGCAGTGGTCCTAGCGGGGCAGCAAGAGATACGCAGTATTTT.